A selection of T cell receptor beta chains follows, all from one sample in a study of T cells in Graves' hyperthyroidism and ophthalmopathy. MiXCR, run by TCRdb on the multiplex PCR reads, gives a single entry per CDR3 protein. This table holds 400,000 to 500,000 distinct CDR3 sequences, roughly 13% found once. The sequencing input was blood. The receptor source for this set is a woman aged 18-35 years with Graves' hyperthyroidism. CDR3s include the opening cysteine and the closing phenylalanine or tryptophan. A D gene is named only where the DNA matches it firmly. Only some rows state a clone size, as once, few, many or a class for expanded clones.

J: TRBJ2-1
D: TRBD2
size: few
V: TRBV18
CDR3: CASSLSGASYNGQFF
DNA: TGTGCCAGCTCACTTAGCGGGGCTTCCTACAATGGGCAGTTCTTC

J: TRBJ2-5
D: NA
size: many
V: TRBV20-1
CDR3: CSALETGYQETQYF
DNA: TGCAGTGCTCTAGAAACAGGGTACCAAGAGACCCAGTACTTC

J: TRBJ2-7
D: NA
size: NA
V: TRBV7-9
CDR3: CASSLGQAWVEQYF
DNA: TGTGCCAGCAGCTTAGGCCAGGCCTGGGTCGAGCAGTACTTC

J: TRBJ2-1
D: TRBD2
size: many
V: TRBV2
CDR3: CASRGLAGNEQFF
DNA: TGTGCCAGCCGTGGGCTAGCGGGCAATGAGCAGTTCTTC

J: TRBJ1-6
D: NA
size: many
V: TRBV3-1
CDR3: CASSQAGSSYNSPLHF
DNA: TGTGCCAGCAGCCAAGCAGGGAGCTCCTATAATTCACCCCTCCACTTT

J: TRBJ2-7
D: TRBD2
size: many
V: TRBV14
CDR3: CASSPRASGRYEQYF
DNA: TGTGCCAGCAGCCCCCGGGCTAGCGGGCGCTACGAGCAGTACTTC

J: TRBJ2-3
D: TRBD2
size: many
V: TRBV10-3
CDR3: CAISEPLTARGGDTQYF
DNA: TGTGCCATCAGTGAGCCCCTCACAGCCCGGGGGGGAGATACGCAGTATTTT

J: TRBJ1-2
D: NA
size: NA
V: TRBV19
CDR3: CASSSSRAHGYTF
DNA: TGTGCCAGTAGTTCAAGCAGGGCTCATGGCTACACCTTC

J: TRBJ1-1
D: NA
size: many
V: TRBV5-6
CDR3: CASSLGLGVNTEAFF
DNA: TGTGCCAGCAGCTTGGGCTTAGGGGTGAACACTGAAGCTTTCTTT

J: TRBJ2-6
D: NA
size: few
V: TRBV6-2/TRBV6-3
CDR3: CASTVSGANVLTF
DNA: TGTGCCAGCACTGTCTCTGGGGCCAACGTCCTGACTTTC

J: TRBJ1-6
D: NA
size: few
V: TRBV7-9
CDR3: CASRPESSYNSPLHF
DNA: TGTGCCAGCAGGCCGGAGAGCTCCTATAATTCACCCCTCCACTTT

J: TRBJ1-2
D: NA
size: many
V: TRBV28
CDR3: CASYDRNYGYTF
DNA: TGTGCCAGCTACGACCGAAACTATGGCTACACCTTC

J: TRBJ2-1
D: TRBD2
size: few
V: TRBV7-7
CDR3: CASSLQLAGGEQFF
DNA: TGTGCTAGCAGCTTACAACTAGCGGGAGGAGAGCAGTTCTTC

J: TRBJ2-7
D: TRBD2
size: many
V: TRBV6-1
CDR3: CASTGLAGANEQYF
DNA: TGTGCCAGCACCGGACTAGCGGGAGCTAACGAGCAGTACTTC

J: TRBJ1-1
D: NA
size: many
V: TRBV30
CDR3: CAWSVSALNTEAFF
DNA: TGTGCCTGGAGTGTAAGTGCCCTGAACACTGAAGCTTTCTTT

J: TRBJ1-2
D: NA
size: many
V: TRBV6-1
CDR3: CASRPAPSSLYGYTF
DNA: TGTGCCAGCAGACCTGCCCCCAGCAGCCTCTATGGCTACACCTTC

J: TRBJ1-2
D: NA
size: NA
V: TRBV19
CDR3: CASSIEIESRYGYTF
DNA: TGTGCCAGTAGTATAGAAATAGAGTCGCGCTATGGCTACACCTTC

J: TRBJ2-5
D: NA
size: many
V: TRBV7-2
CDR3: CASSLDGGETQYF
DNA: TGTGCCAGCAGCTTAGATGGGGGAGAGACCCAGTACTTC

J: TRBJ1-2
D: NA
size: many
V: TRBV6-2/TRBV6-3
CDR3: CASSYSGVDYGYTF
DNA: TGTGCCAGCAGTTATTCCGGGGTCGACTATGGCTACACCTTC

J: TRBJ2-7
D: NA
size: NA
V: TRBV3-1
CDR3: CASSLVGLFYEQYF
DNA: TGTGCCAGCAGCCTGGTCGGGCTCTTCTACGAGCAGTACTTC

J: TRBJ2-3
D: NA
size: many
V: TRBV29-1
CDR3: CSAASSVTTDTQYF
DNA: TGCAGCGCGGCCTCTAGCGTGACCACAGATACGCAGTATTTT

J: TRBJ2-3
D: NA
size: many
V: TRBV10-1
CDR3: CASSESGRPDTQYF
DNA: TGCGCCAGCAGTGAGAGTGGGAGGCCCGATACGCAGTATTTT

J: TRBJ2-7
D: TRBD1
size: NA
V: TRBV19
CDR3: CASSIDPQTGVYEQYF
DNA: TGTGCCAGTAGTATAGATCCTCAGACAGGGGTCTACGAGCAGTACTTC

J: TRBJ1-6
D: NA
size: many
V: TRBV7-3
CDR3: CASSGLGVTGYNSPLHF
DNA: TGTGCCAGCAGCGGATTGGGCGTAACAGGGTATAATTCACCCCTCCACTTT

J: TRBJ1-2
D: NA
size: many
V: TRBV6-1
CDR3: CASSSLTGADYGYTF
DNA: TGTGCCAGCAGTTCCCTGACAGGAGCGGACTATGGCTACACCTTC

J: TRBJ1-1
D: NA
size: many
V: TRBV6-1
CDR3: CASSEGRTRPEAFF
DNA: TGTGCCAGCAGTGAAGGTCGGACAAGGCCTGAAGCTTTCTTT

J: TRBJ1-4
D: NA
size: few
V: TRBV6-2/TRBV6-3
CDR3: CASRVDVGRINEKLFF
DNA: TGTGCCAGCAGGGTAGACGTCGGACGGATTAATGAAAAACTGTTTTTT

J: TRBJ1-6
D: NA
size: NA
V: TRBV12-3/TRBV12-4
CDR3: CASSDNLALHF
DNA: TGTGCCAGTAGCGACAATTTGGCCCTCCACTTT

J: TRBJ2-3
D: NA
size: few
V: TRBV7-9
CDR3: CASSLVRGDTQYF
DNA: TGTGCCAGCAGCTTAGTCCGGGGGGATACGCAGTATTTT

J: TRBJ1-6
D: NA
size: many
V: TRBV12-3/TRBV12-4
CDR3: CASSLEVPLNSPLHF
DNA: TGTGCCAGCAGTTTAGAGGTACCGCTTAATTCACCCCTCCACTTT

J: TRBJ2-5
D: NA
size: NA
V: TRBV28
CDR3: CASSLLLANQETQYF
DNA: TGTGCCAGCAGTTTATTGCTAGCCAACCAAGAGACCCAGTACTTC

J: TRBJ1-1
D: NA
size: many
V: TRBV28
CDR3: CASRETGRDEAFF
DNA: TGTGCCAGCAGGGAGACAGGCCGGGATGAAGCTTTCTTT

J: TRBJ2-3
D: NA
size: many
V: TRBV7-8
CDR3: CASSIARQPTDTQYF
DNA: TGTGCCAGCAGCATCGCTAGGCAACCCACAGATACGCAGTATTTT

J: TRBJ1-1
D: NA
size: many
V: TRBV6-5
CDR3: CASSYSNPRTSEAFF
DNA: TGTGCCAGCAGTTACTCGAACCCCAGGACTTCTGAAGCTTTCTTT

J: TRBJ2-2
D: NA
size: many
V: TRBV9
CDR3: CASSVDPNTGELFF
DNA: TGTGCCAGCAGCGTAGACCCGAACACCGGGGAGCTGTTTTTT

J: TRBJ2-1
D: TRBD2
size: many
V: TRBV11-1
CDR3: CASSSRGRVDNEQFF
DNA: TGTGCCAGCAGCTCACGTGGGAGGGTAGATAATGAGCAGTTCTTC

J: TRBJ2-7
D: NA
size: many
V: TRBV3-1
CDR3: CASSQGLSYEQYF
DNA: TGTGCCAGCAGCCAAGGACTGAGCTACGAGCAGTACTTC

J: TRBJ1-2
D: TRBD1
size: NA
V: TRBV14
CDR3: CASSQDRSGTYGYTF
DNA: TGTGCCAGCAGCCAGGACAGGTCGGGGACCTATGGCTACACCTTC

J: TRBJ2-7
D: TRBD2
size: few
V: TRBV10-3
CDR3: CAIRASGLAVVVDEQYF
DNA: TGTGCCATCAGGGCCTCGGGACTAGCCGTAGTAGTCGACGAGCAGTACTTC

J: TRBJ2-1
D: TRBD1
size: many
V: TRBV6-6
CDR3: CASSYPDREQFF
DNA: TGTGCCAGCAGTTACCCGGACAGGGAGCAGTTCTTC

J: TRBJ2-5
D: TRBD2
size: many
V: TRBV11-1
CDR3: CASSPRGLGNQETQYF
DNA: TGTGCCAGCAGCCCCAGGGGACTAGGGAACCAAGAGACCCAGTACTTC

J: TRBJ2-5
D: TRBD2
size: few
V: TRBV19
CDR3: CASSISGSRKTQYF
DNA: TGTGCCAGTAGTATTAGCGGGAGTCGGAAGACCCAGTACTTC

J: TRBJ1-5
D: NA
size: many
V: TRBV28
CDR3: CASSSGGKPNQPQHF
DNA: TGTGCCAGCAGCTCGGGGGGGAAGCCCAATCAGCCCCAGCATTTT

J: TRBJ2-1
D: TRBD2
size: NA
V: TRBV9
CDR3: CASSAGGITSGSDAEQFF
DNA: TGTGCCAGCAGCGCCGGGGGGATCACTAGCGGGAGTGATGCTGAGCAGTTCTTC

J: TRBJ2-5
D: NA
size: NA
V: TRBV9
CDR3: CASSPLGGPGETQYF
DNA: TGTGCCAGCAGCCCCCTGGGGGGGCCCGGTGAGACCCAGTACTTC

J: TRBJ2-7
D: NA
size: many
V: TRBV28
CDR3: CASSSAYEQYF
DNA: TGTGCCAGCAGTTCGGCCTACGAGCAGTACTTC

J: TRBJ2-2
D: TRBD1
size: NA
V: TRBV24-1
CDR3: CATSDLQQGSTGELFF
DNA: TGTGCCACCAGTGATTTGCAACAGGGGTCCACCGGGGAGCTGTTTTTT

J: TRBJ2-5
D: TRBD2
size: NA
V: TRBV7-3
CDR3: CASSLTSGSQETQYF
DNA: TGTGCCAGCAGCTTAACTAGCGGGAGTCAAGAGACCCAGTACTTC

J: TRBJ1-1
D: NA
size: many
V: TRBV2
CDR3: CASSERGAASEAFF
DNA: TGTGCCAGCAGTGAAAGAGGGGCGGCATCTGAAGCTTTCTTT

J: TRBJ2-1
D: TRBD2
size: many
V: TRBV28
CDR3: CASSGLAYNEQFF
DNA: TGTGCCAGCAGTGGACTAGCGTACAATGAGCAGTTCTTC

J: TRBJ2-3
D: NA
size: many
V: TRBV30
CDR3: CAWSAQLWESFTDTQYF
DNA: TGTGCCTGGAGTGCCCAACTCTGGGAGTCCTTTACAGATACGCAGTATTTT

J: TRBJ2-3
D: NA
size: NA
V: TRBV18
CDR3: CASSPPDSAQYF
DNA: TGTGCCAGCTCACCACCGGACTCCGCGCAGTATTTT

J: TRBJ2-7
D: TRBD1
size: NA
V: TRBV5-4
CDR3: CASSTPDRGPVPGEQYF
DNA: TGTGCCAGCAGTACCCCGGACAGGGGCCCCGTCCCCGGCGAGCAGTACTTC

J: TRBJ1-3
D: NA
size: NA
V: TRBV5-6
CDR3: CASSLAPTGSGNTIYF
DNA: TGTGCCAGCAGCTTGGCCCCAACAGGCTCTGGAAACACCATATATTTT

J: TRBJ2-1
D: NA
size: many
V: TRBV15
CDR3: CATALNGGNEQFF
DNA: TGTGCCACCGCCCTAAATGGGGGGAATGAGCAGTTCTTC

J: TRBJ1-2
D: TRBD1
size: many
V: TRBV30
CDR3: CAWSVNRGTYGYTF
DNA: TGTGCCTGGAGTGTAAACAGGGGAACCTATGGCTACACCTTC

J: TRBJ2-5
D: NA
size: many
V: TRBV7-2
CDR3: CASSPPPMKETQYF
DNA: TGTGCCAGCAGCCCTCCACCAATGAAGGAGACCCAGTACTTC

J: TRBJ2-5
D: TRBD1
size: many
V: TRBV27
CDR3: CASRRTGTQETQYF
DNA: TGTGCCAGCAGGCGGACAGGGACTCAAGAGACCCAGTACTTC

J: TRBJ1-1
D: NA
size: many
V: TRBV24-1
CDR3: CATNLRGRTEAFF
DNA: TGTGCCACTAATCTCAGGGGAAGGACTGAAGCTTTCTTT